This T cell receptor beta chain was recovered during a study of siplizumab effects on memory and regulatory T cells. Points from the study as a whole: Alloreactive clones mapping to unstimulated subsets formed only a minor fraction. Memory cells seemed less diverse than naive T cells, which also seemed major contributors to the alloresponse. Siplizumab significantly decreased alloreactive sequences from unstimulated CD4+ memory cells.

This CDR3 spans 14 amino acids. V dropped 5 bases and J dropped 7; count of bases not matched to a gene: 3. The germline V gene encodes CDR1 SGHNT and CDR2 YENEEA. Only in-frame clones appear in the TCRdb table, and some are missing; sequencing was by immunoSEQ multiplex PCR. The sample gives fewer than 120,000 clones, approximately 92% of which show up once; 1.3% is in the top ten. As to this clone: Its specificity is unknown.

The material sequenced was CD4+ T cells sorted from blood. The origin of this receptor is a human donor in good health. The chain combines TRBV11-3 with TRBJ2-2, with TRBD1 matching 11 bases. The CDR3 is CASSPDRGLGELFF. CDR3 nucleotide sequence: TGTGCCAGCAGCCCGGACAGGGGGCTCGGGGAGCTGTTTTTT.